This TCR beta chain is from a study of blood T cell repertoires in COVID-19. About the research overall: Acute and convalescent COVID-19 specimens originated in the United States, Italy and Spain. Sources were T cells, B-cell-depleted T cells, or PBMCs; the material itself was cDNA or gDNA.

In the authors' methods: Estimated nucleated cell counts came from reference gene primer amplification. Assay used: immunoSEQ multiplex PCR; TCRdb lists only in-frame clones, some missing. V, J and clone size were drawn from that table, and D and trimming were deduced from the DNA. The table has some 130,000 clones, approximately 88% seen once. CDR1 and CDR2 from the germline V gene are DFQATT and SNEGSKA (reference sequence). The CDR3 has 15 residues. V shed 3 bases and J shed 1 base, with 13 bases lying between them. The chain recombines TRBV20-1 with TRBJ2-1; the D gene is possibly TRBD2 (6 bases). The sample consisted of peripheral blood. This clonotype was obtained from a man aged 45-60 years with acute or convalescent COVID-19. The CDR3 loop is CSASGSGSSYNEQFF. The CDR3 DNA is TGCAGTGCTAGTGGAAGCGGGTCGTCCTACAATGAGCAGTTCTTC.